These T cell receptor beta chains were read from a single sample in a study of shared clonotypes between healthy human individuals. TCRdb keeps only in-frame clones here, not all; method: immunoSEQ multiplex PCR. The sample has about 680,000 clones, approximately 79% seen once. Sample: memory CD4+ T cells sorted from blood. All receptors derive from a woman aged 25 to 39 in good health. Both conserved end residues are part of each CDR3. A D gene is named only where the DNA matches it firmly. For some rows the clone size is stated as once, few or many, or as a class when expanded; others skip it.

j_call d_call clone_size v_call cdr3_nt cdr3_aa
TRBJ2-3 TRBD2 - TRBV2 TGTGCCAGCAGTGCGAGCGGGAGGGCCGTAGATACGCAGTATTTT CASSASGRAVDTQYF
TRBJ2-7 TRBD2 many TRBV10-2 TGCGCCAGCAGAGGACTAGCTGCCACTTCGAGCGAGCAGTACTTC CASRGLAATSSEQYF
TRBJ2-1 TRBD2 - TRBV5-1 TGCGCCAGCAGCGCACTAGCGGGAGGTTCTTTTAATGAGCAGTTCTTC CASSALAGGSFNEQFF
TRBJ1-4 TRBD1 - TRBV4-1 TGCGCCAGCAGGCGTCCGGGACAGCGTAATGAAAAACTGTTTTTT CASRRPGQRNEKLFF
TRBJ2-1 - few TRBV5-1 TGCGCCAGCAGCTTGGGAAGCGGCTCCTACAATGAGCAGTTCTTC CASSLGSGSYNEQFF
TRBJ2-1 - - TRBV6-1 TGTGCCAGCAGTGAAGGACTGGCAGCGAACTTAGCGCGAAGCTCCTACAATGAGCAGTTCTTC CASSEGLAANLARSSYNEQFF
TRBJ2-1 - - TRBV5-1 TGCGCCAGCAGCTTGACAGTAAGCTCCTACAATGAGCAGTTCTTC CASSLTVSSYNEQFF
TRBJ1-1 - - TRBV11-1 TGTGCCAGCAGCCTGGACAGCAACACTGAAGCTTTCTTT CASSLDSNTEAFF
TRBJ2-7 - few TRBV4-1 TGCGCCAGCAGCCCACAAGCAGGTGGACTATCCTACGAGCAGTACTTC CASSPQAGGLSYEQYF
TRBJ1-3 TRBD1 - TRBV6-1 TGTGCCAGCAGTGAAGAACAGGGGGAGGGCGGAAACACCATATATTTT CASSEEQGEGGNTIYF
TRBJ2-7 - - TRBV5-1 TGCGCCAGCAGCACCAACCCGGGACCGACCTCCTACGAGCAGTACTTC CASSTNPGPTSYEQYF
TRBJ2-2 TRBD2 - TRBV11-2 TGTGCCAGCGCCGCAAGACTAGCGGGAGGGCAAAACACCGGGGAGCTGTTTTTT CASAARLAGGQNTGELFF
TRBJ2-1 - - TRBV9 TGTGCCAGCAGCGTAGTAGCCCGCGGCGGCCACAATGAGCAGTTCTTC CASSVVARGGHNEQFF
TRBJ2-7 - - TRBV28 TGTGCCAGCAGTTTGTCTCCCCGGTACTACGAGCAGTACTTC CASSLSPRYYEQYF
TRBJ1-1 - - TRBV10-3 TGTGCCATCAGTGACCCTGGACGGGCAGTTGCTTTCTTT CAISDPGRAVAFF
TRBJ2-1 - - TRBV6-4 TGTGCCAGCAGTTCGACTAGCTACAATGAGCAGTTCTTC CASSSTSYNEQFF
TRBJ1-4 - once TRBV2 TGTGCCAGCAGTTCGACGAGAGAAAAACTGTTTTTT CASSSTREKLFF
TRBJ2-1 - - TRBV5-1 TGCGCCAGCAGCTTAGGGGTAGCGGACTACAATGAGCAGTTCTTC CASSLGVADYNEQFF
TRBJ1-2 - - TRBV29-1 TGCAGCGTTGAGGGGCAGGGAGGAGGCTACACCTTC CSVEGQGGGYTF